This T cell receptor beta chain was identified in a study of stem cell transplantation in POMP-related autoinflammatory disease. Study conclusions and caveats: Across all analyzed T-cell subsets, patients with PRAID tended toward reduced diversity and increased clonality.

A remark on this clone: The antigen is undetermined.

Trimming took off 0 bases at V and 7 bases at J, with 10 bases between the two ends. Germline V lookup: CDR1 MNHNS, CDR2 SASEGT. The CDR3 extends over 14 amino acids. Sequencing was performed with immunoSEQ multiplex PCR; in TCRdb, only in-frame clones are kept and a portion is missing. This table has 25,000 to 30,000 clones, approximately 78% appearing once. The rearrangement joins TRBV6-1 to TRBJ1-5; a possible D gene is TRBD1 (5 bases). The sequences come from CD4+ T cells from PBMCs, collected before stem cell transplantation. The sequence came from a human donor with POMP-related autoinflammation and immune dysregulation (PRAID). As DNA, the CDR3 is TGTGCCAGCAGTGAAGCCCGGGGCCTGCAGCCCCAGCATTTT. It specifies CASSEARGLQPQHF.